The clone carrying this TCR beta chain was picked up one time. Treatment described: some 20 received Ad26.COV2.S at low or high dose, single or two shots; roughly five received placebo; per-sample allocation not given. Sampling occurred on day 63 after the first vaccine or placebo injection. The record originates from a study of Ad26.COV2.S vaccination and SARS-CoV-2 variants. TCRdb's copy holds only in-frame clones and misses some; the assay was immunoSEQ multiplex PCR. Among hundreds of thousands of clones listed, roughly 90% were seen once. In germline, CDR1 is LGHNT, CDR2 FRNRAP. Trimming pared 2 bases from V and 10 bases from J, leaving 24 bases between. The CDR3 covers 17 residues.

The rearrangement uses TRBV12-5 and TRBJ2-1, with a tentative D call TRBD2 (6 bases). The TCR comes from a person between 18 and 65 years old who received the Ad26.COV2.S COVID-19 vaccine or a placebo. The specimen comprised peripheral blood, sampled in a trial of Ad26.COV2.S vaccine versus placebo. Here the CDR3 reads CASGLSIAADFKREQFF. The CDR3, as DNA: TGTGCTAGTGGTTTGAGTATAGCGGCGGACTTCAAGAGGGAGCAGTTCTTC.